The 20 T cell receptor beta chains in this list originate from one sample, sequenced in a study of T cell repertoires in cytomegalovirus infection. Antigens for these TCRs are unknown. TCRdb reprocessed the reads via MiXCR and lists one record per CDR3 protein. The repertoire holds approximately 280,000 distinct CDR3 sequences, with approximately 22% as singletons. Sequenced material: cultured PBMCs, taken from culture after CMV antigen stimulation. The source of these receptors is a human donor in good health (CMV status not recorded). Some clones in this sample may be carry-over from other donors' samples.

This clonotype was seen more than once but under ten times. This CDR3 is CASSPARVETQYF. CDR3 DNA sequence: TGTGCCAGCAGCCCCGCCAGGGTGGAGACCCAGTACTTC. The chain has TRBV7-9 and TRBJ2-5; the D gene is possibly TRBD1 (5 bases). Germline loops: CDR1 SEHNR, CDR2 FQNEAQ (reference sequence). The V gene lost 5 bases and the J gene lost 5 bases, with 12 bases spanning the gap. This CDR3 is built from 13 residues.

This clonotype was counted a few times. The V gene is TRBV19, the J gene TRBJ2-1; maybe TRBD2 (5 bases). V lost 7 bases and J 0 bases, leaving 22 bases between the germline ends. Germline V gene sequence: CDR1 LNHDA, CDR2 SQIVND (reference sequence). The CDR3 loop spans 18 amino acids. This CDR3 is CASTNEGSGRSSYNEQFF. The CDR3 DNA reads as TGTGCCAGTACTAATGAGGGCAGCGGTCGAAGCTCCTACAATGAGCAGTTCTTC.

This clonotype was observed a handful of times. J is TRBJ2-5 and V is TRBV7-9; possibly TRBD2 for D (5 bases). The ends were cut back, 3 bases at V and 5 bases at J, with 25 bases in the middle. This CDR3 has 18 residues. Per germline, CDR1 SEHNR and CDR2 FQNEAQ (reference sequence). CDR3 sequence reads: CASSFPLGAAPRRETQYF. In nucleotides, the CDR3 is TGTGCCAGCAGCTTTCCCCTAGGAGCGGCCCCCAGGAGGGAGACCCAGTACTTC. Full variable domain (missing parts from reference TRBV7-9 and TRBJ2-5): DTGVSQNPRHKITKRGQNVTFRCDPISEHNRLYWYRQTLGQGPEFLTYFQNEAQLEKSRLLSDRFSAERPKGSFSTLEIQRTEQGDSAMYLCASSFPLGAAPRRETQYFGPGTRLLVL.

Ten or more counts support this clonotype. Written as DNA, the CDR3 is TGTGCCAGCAGTGTTAATCAGCCCCAGCATTTT. Translation gives CASSVNQPQHF. J is TRBJ1-5 and V is TRBV12-3 or TRBV12-4; the D is unclear. Between the trimmed V and J ends, which lost 5 bases and 4 bases, there was a span of 3 bases. The CDR3 sequence is 11 residues long.

The rearrangement uses TRBV19 and TRBJ1-1; D gene unclear. This CDR3 has 13 residues. Trimming removed 7 bases from V and 1 base from J, with 10 bases in between. CDR1 and CDR2 (germline): LNHDA, SQIVND (reference sequence). The CDR3 sequence: CASTRRPNTEAFF. CDR3 in DNA: TGTGCCAGTACCCGACGGCCGAACACTGAAGCTTTCTTT.

This clonotype showed up just a few times. A much more abundant neighbour one base away suggests this may be a read error. The rearrangement links TRBV7-4 to TRBJ2-3; D gene unclear. Germline CDR1 is SGHVT and CDR2 is SQSDAQ. V was cut by 7 bases and J by 0 bases, with 8 bases left in between. CDR3 size: 13 residues. The CDR3 nucleotides read TGTGCCAGCACCCCCCCTAGCACAGATACGCAGTATTTT. Its translation is CASTPPSTDTQYF. Complete variable domain (other parts from reference TRBV7-4 and TRBJ2-3): GAGVSQSPRYKVAKRGRDVALRCDSISGHVTLYWYRQTLGQGSEVLTYSQSDAQRDKSGRPSGRFSAERPERSVSTLKIQRTEQGDSAVYLCASTPPSTDTQYFGPGTRLTVL.

This clonotype came up a few times. The V call is TRBV5-6, the J call TRBJ2-3, with TRBD2 matching 8 bases. The CDR3 loop spans 17 amino acids. With V trimmed by 3 bases and J by 0 bases, 9 bases remained unmatched. CDR1 is SGHDT and CDR2 is YYEEEE in the germline V gene. CDR3 in DNA: TGTGCCAGCAGCTCAATTAGCGGGACCTCTAGCACAGATACGCAGTATTTT. It translates to CASSSISGTSSTDTQYF.

There are a few counts of this clonotype. The gene calls are TRBV11-2 and TRBJ2-7; 7 nucleotides match TRBD2. The CDR3 totals 13 residues. V was clipped by 3 bases and J by 4 bases; unmatched bases: 3. Germline loops: CDR1 SGHAT, CDR2 FQNNGV. The CDR3 DNA reads as TGTGCCAGCAGCTTGGGGGGGAGTTACGAGCAGTACGTC. This encodes CASSLGGSYEQYV.

This sequence joins TRBV20-1 and TRBJ2-5, with TRBD2 identical over 10 bases. V shed 3 bases, J shed 9 bases, and the junction held 16 bases outside the gene matches. The CDR3 consists of 16 residues. From germline, CDR1 is DFQATT and CDR2 SNEGSKA (reference sequence). The CDR3 DNA follows: TGCAGTGCTAGTCTCCCCACTAGCGGGGCCTCCGGGGCCCAGTACTTC. The encoded protein is CSASLPTSGASGAQYF.

Only a few counts were recorded for this clonotype. The CDR3 DNA is TGTGCCAGCTGCGCAGACAGGGCCGCTTCACCCCAGCATTTT. It yields the protein CASCADRAASPQHF. The V and J genes are TRBV18 and TRBJ1-5; TRBD1 agrees at 7 bases. CDR1 and CDR2 (germline): KGHSH, LQKENI. The CDR3 runs to 14 residues. V lost 7 bases to trimming and J lost 10 bases; unmatched junction nucleotides: 13.

This clonotype was counted many times. The chain employs TRBV7-8 and TRBJ1-5, with D perhaps matching TRBD1 (5 bases). V dropped 5 bases and J dropped 3 bases, with 11 bases sitting between them. The CDR3 is 14 residues long. CDR1 is SGHVS, CDR2 FQNEAQ, per germline. The CDR3: CASSPGGNNQPQHF. In nucleotides, the CDR3 is TGTGCCAGCAGCCCCGGGGGGAACAATCAGCCCCAGCATTTT. The entire variable domain, with the rest obtained from reference TRBV7-8 and TRBJ1-5, is as follows: GAGVSQSPRYKVAKRGQDVALRCDPISGHVSLFWYQQALGQGPEFLTYFQNEAQLDKSGLPSDRFFAERPEGSVSTLKIQRTQQEDSAVYLCASSPGGNNQPQHFGDGTRLSIL.

Only a few counts were recorded for this clonotype. V is TRBV6-1 and J is TRBJ1-2; 7 bases are a match to TRBD1. CDR3 size: 16 residues. Germline V gene lookup returns CDR1 MNHNS and CDR2 SASEGT. Unmatched junction bases numbered 14, after V lost 6 bases and J lost 4 bases. The DNA for the CDR3 is TGTGCCAGCAGATCCGCGGGACAGAGAAAGCCCTATGGCTACACCTTC. Translated: CASRSAGQRKPYGYTF.

This clonotype was observed many times. The rearrangement links TRBV7-9 to TRBJ2-7; D is unclear. V lost 5 bases and J 6 bases, leaving 5 bases between the germline ends. The CDR3 spans 10 residues. Germline values: CDR1 SEHNR, CDR2 FQNEAQ (reference sequence). The CDR3 DNA reads as TGTGCCAGCAGCCTCCCCGAGCAGTACGTC. Its protein is CASSLPEQYV.

This chain links TRBV7-8 with TRBJ2-1, with 9 nucleotides matching TRBD2. V was pared by 3 bases and J by 3 bases, with 9 bases of the junction left unmatched. The length of the CDR3 is 17 residues. CDR1 SGHVS and CDR2 FQNEAQ come from the germline V gene. CDR3 sequence: CASSFRSGTSYYNEQFF. The CDR3 nucleotides are TGTGCCAGCAGCTTCAGATCCGGGACTAGCTACTACAATGAGCAGTTCTTC.

As DNA, the CDR3 is TGCAGCGTAATCCTCCAGGGCTCCTACGAGCAGTACGTC. This encodes CSVILQGSYEQYV. The chain employs TRBV29-1 and TRBJ2-7, with D perhaps TRBD1 (5 bases). The CDR3 spans 13 residues. Per the germline V gene, CDR1 is SQVTM and CDR2 is ANQGSEA. V was trimmed by 6 bases and J by 0 bases, leaving 12 bases between them.

The V gene is TRBV28, the J gene TRBJ2-1, with 7 bases lining up with TRBD1. V lost 2 bases to trimming and J lost 0 bases; unmatched junction nucleotides: 4. This CDR3 is 16 amino acids long. Germline V CDR1 and CDR2: MDHEN, SYDVKM. This CDR3 reads CASSLPGTVSYNEQFF. In DNA form, the CDR3 reads TGTGCCAGCAGTTTACCCGGGACAGTCTCCTACAATGAGCAGTTCTTC.

This clonotype was seen only a few times. The V call is TRBV7-6, the J call TRBJ2-6; D is unresolved. Germline CDR1 is SGHVS and CDR2 is FNYEAQ. The CDR3 consists of 16 residues. Trimming cost V 4 bases and J 0 bases, with 10 bases left between them. In DNA, the CDR3 is TGTGCCAGCAGCTCCCCGGAGACCTCTGGGGCCAACGTCCTGACTTTC. Translating gives CASSSPETSGANVLTF.

This clonotype appeared a few times. V gene TRBV7-8 combines with J gene TRBJ2-7; the D is unclear. The CDR3 consists of 13 residues. Germline V lookup: CDR1 SGHVS, CDR2 FQNEAQ. With 6 bases removed from V and 5 bases from J, the gap between germline ends came to 14 bases. CDR3 nucleotide sequence: TGTGCCAGCAGTATAGAGGCCGCCGACGAGCAGTACTTC. It yields the protein CASSIEAADEQYF.

This clonotype has a count of ten or more. The rearrangement uses TRBV15 and TRBJ2-2; possibly TRBD1 for D (5 bases). The CDR3 runs to 16 residues. In germline, CDR1 is LNHNV, CDR2 YYDKDF (reference sequence). Trimming shortened V by 5 bases and J by 6 bases, and 19 bases separated the two germline ends. The chain's CDR3 is CATSGAGPMGPGELFF. DNA of the CDR3: TGTGCCACCAGCGGAGCAGGGCCGATGGGGCCCGGGGAGCTGTTTTTT.

The genes are TRBV4-1 and TRBJ2-6, with D possibly TRBD1 on 5 matching bases. The CDR3 contains 13 residues. Germline lookup yields CDR1 MGHRA and CDR2 YSYEKL. The V end lost 0 bases, the J end lost 19 bases, and 16 bases lay between the germline ends. The CDR3 here is CASSQDNVQARTF. The CDR3 bases are TGCGCCAGCAGCCAAGATAATGTACAGGCTCGAACTTTC.